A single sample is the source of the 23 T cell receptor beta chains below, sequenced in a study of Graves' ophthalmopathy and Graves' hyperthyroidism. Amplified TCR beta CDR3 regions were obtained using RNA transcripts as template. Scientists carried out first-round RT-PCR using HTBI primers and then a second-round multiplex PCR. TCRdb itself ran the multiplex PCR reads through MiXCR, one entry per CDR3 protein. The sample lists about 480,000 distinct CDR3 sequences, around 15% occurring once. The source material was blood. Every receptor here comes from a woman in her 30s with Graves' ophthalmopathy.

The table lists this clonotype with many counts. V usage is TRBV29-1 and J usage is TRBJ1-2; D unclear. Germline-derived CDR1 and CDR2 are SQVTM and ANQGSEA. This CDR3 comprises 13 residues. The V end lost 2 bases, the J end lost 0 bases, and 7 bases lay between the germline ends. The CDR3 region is CSVETSPNYGYTF. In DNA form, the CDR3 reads TGCAGCGTTGAAACATCGCCTAACTATGGCTACACCTTC.

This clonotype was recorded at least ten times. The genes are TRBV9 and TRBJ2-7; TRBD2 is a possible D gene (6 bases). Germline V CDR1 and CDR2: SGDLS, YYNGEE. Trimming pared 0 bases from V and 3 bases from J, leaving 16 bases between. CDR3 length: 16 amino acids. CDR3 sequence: CASSVGGDWNVYEQYF. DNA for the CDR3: TGTGCCAGCAGCGTAGGGGGGGACTGGAACGTCTACGAGCAGTACTTC.

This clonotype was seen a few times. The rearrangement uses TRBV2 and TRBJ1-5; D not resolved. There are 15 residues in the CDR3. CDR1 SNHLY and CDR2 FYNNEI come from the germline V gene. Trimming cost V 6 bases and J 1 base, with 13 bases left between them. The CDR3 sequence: CASSPNTLSNQPQHF. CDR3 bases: TGTGCCAGCAGCCCCAACACGCTAAGCAATCAGCCCCAGCATTTT.

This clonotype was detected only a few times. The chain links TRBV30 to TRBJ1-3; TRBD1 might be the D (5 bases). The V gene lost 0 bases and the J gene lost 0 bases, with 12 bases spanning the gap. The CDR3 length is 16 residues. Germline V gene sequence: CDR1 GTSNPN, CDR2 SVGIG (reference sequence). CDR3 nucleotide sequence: TGTGCCTGGAGTGTAGGAGGGGACGTCTCTGGAAACACCATATATTTT. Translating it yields CAWSVGGDVSGNTIYF.

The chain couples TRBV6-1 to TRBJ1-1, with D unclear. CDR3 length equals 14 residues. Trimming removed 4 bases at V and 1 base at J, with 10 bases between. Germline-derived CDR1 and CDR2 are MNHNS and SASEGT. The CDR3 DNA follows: TGTGCCAGCAGTGGGCGCACGGAGAACACTGAAGCTTTCTTT. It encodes CASSGRTENTEAFF.

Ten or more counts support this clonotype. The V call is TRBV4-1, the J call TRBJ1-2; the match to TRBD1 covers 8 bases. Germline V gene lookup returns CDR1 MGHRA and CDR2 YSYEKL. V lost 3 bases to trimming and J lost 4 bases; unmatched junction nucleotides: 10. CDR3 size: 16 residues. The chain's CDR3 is CASSQPTGGRVYGYTF. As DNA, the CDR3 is TGCGCCAGCAGCCAGCCTACAGGGGGTCGGGTCTATGGCTACACCTTC.

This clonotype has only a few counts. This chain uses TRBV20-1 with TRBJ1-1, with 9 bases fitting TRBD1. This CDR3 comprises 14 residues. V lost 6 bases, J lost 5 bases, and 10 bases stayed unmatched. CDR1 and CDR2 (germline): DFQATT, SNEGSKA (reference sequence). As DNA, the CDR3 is TGCAGTGCCCTAATGGGGACAGGGAAAACTGAAGCTTTCTTT. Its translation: CSALMGTGKTEAFF.

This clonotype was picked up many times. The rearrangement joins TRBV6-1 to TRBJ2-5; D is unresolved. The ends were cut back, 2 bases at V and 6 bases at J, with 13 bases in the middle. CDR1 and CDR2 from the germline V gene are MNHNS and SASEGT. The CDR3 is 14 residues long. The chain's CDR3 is CASSEMWLLQTQYF. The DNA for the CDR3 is TGTGCCAGCAGTGAAATGTGGCTTTTGCAGACCCAGTACTTC.

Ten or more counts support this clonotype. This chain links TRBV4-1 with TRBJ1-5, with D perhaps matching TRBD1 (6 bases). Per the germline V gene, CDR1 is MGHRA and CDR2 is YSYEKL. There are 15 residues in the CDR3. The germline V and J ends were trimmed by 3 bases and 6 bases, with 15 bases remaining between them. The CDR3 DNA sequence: TGCGCCAGCAGCCAGATACAGGGATTCGGTCAGCCCCAGCATTTT. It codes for CASSQIQGFGQPQHF.

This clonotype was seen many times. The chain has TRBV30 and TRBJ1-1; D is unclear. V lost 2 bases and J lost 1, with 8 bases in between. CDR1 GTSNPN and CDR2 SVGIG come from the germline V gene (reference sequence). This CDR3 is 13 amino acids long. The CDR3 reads CAWSIERNTEAFF. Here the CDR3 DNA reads TGTGCCTGGAGTATCGAAAGGAACACTGAAGCTTTCTTT.

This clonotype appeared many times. CDR3 sequence (DNA): TGTGCCTGGAGTCCGCCGCGGTATAGCAATCAGCCCCAGCATTTT. This translates into CAWSPPRYSNQPQHF. The chain uses TRBV30 and TRBJ1-5, with D unclear. Germline loops: CDR1 GTSNPN, CDR2 SVGIG (reference sequence). The CDR3 is 15 amino acids. The V gene lost 2 bases and the J gene lost 0 bases, with 11 bases spanning the gap. The entire variable domain, with the rest obtained from reference TRBV30 and TRBJ1-5, is as follows: SQTIHQWPATLVQPVGSPLSLECTVEGTSNPNLYWYRQAAGRGLQLLFYSVGIGQISSEVPQNLSASRPQDRQFILSSKKLLLSDSGFYLCAWSPPRYSNQPQHFGDGTRLSIL.

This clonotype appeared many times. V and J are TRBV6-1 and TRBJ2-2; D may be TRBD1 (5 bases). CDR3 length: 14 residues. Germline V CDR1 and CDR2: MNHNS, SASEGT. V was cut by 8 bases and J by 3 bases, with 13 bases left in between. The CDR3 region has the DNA TGTGCCAGCGTGGGCAGGGTACACACCGGGGAGCTGTTTTTT. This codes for CASVGRVHTGELFF.

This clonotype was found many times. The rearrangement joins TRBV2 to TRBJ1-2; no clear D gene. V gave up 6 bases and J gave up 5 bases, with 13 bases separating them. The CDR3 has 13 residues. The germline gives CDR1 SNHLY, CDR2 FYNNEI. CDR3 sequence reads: CASRGDSKYGYTF. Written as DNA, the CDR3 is TGTGCCAGCAGGGGCGACTCAAAATATGGCTACACCTTC.

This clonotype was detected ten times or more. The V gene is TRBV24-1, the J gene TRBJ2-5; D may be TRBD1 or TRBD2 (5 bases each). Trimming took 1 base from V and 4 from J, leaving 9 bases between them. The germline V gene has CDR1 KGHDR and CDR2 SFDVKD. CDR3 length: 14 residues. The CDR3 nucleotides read TGTGCCACCAGTGATTTTGGGACCGGAGAGACCCAGTACTTC. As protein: CATSDFGTGETQYF.

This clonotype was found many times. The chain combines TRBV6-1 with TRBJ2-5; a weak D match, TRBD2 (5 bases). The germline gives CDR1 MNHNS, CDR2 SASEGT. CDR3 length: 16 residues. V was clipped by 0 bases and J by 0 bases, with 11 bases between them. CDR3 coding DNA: TGTGCCAGCAGTGAAGCTCGGCGGAGGTACCAAGAGACCCAGTACTTC. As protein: CASSEARRRYQETQYF.

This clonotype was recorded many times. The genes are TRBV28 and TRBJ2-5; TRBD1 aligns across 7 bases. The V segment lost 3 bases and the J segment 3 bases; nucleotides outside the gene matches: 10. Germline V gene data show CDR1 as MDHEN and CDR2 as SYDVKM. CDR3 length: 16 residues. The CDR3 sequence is CASSFYLGQEEETQYF. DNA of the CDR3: TGTGCCAGCAGTTTCTACCTAGGACAGGAGGAAGAGACCCAGTACTTC.

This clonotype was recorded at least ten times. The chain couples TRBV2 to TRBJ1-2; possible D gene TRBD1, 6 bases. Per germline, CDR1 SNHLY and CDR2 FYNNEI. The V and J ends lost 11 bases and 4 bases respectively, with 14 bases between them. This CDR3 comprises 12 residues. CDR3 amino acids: CAGTTGAYGYTF. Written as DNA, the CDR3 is TGTGCCGGAACAACGGGGGCCTATGGCTACACCTTC. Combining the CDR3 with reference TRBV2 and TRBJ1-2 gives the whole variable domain EPEVTQTPSHQVTQMGQEVILRCVPISNHLYFYWYRQILGQKVEFLVSFYNNEISEKSEIFDDQFSVERPDGSNFTLKIRSTKLEDSAMYFCAGTTGAYGYTFGSGTRLTVV.

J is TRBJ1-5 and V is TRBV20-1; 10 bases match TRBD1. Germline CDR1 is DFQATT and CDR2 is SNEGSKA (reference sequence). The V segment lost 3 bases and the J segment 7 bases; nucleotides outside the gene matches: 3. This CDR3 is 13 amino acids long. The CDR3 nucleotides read TGCAGTGCTAGGGGACAGGGGTTCCAGCCCCAGCATTTT. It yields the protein CSARGQGFQPQHF.

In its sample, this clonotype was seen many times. The CDR3 nucleotides read TGCAGCGTCTACAGGGAATCCCTAGCCAAAAACATTCAGTACTTC. Its protein product is CSVYRESLAKNIQYF. V and J are TRBV29-1 and TRBJ2-4; TRBD1 might be the D (6 bases). The germline V gene has CDR1 SQVTM and CDR2 ANQGSEA. The CDR3 totals 15 residues. Trimming pared 6 bases from V and 0 bases from J, leaving 15 bases between.

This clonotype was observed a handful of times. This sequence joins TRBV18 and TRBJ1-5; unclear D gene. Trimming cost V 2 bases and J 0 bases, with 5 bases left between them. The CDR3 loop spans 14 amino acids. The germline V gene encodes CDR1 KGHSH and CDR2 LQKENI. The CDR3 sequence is CASSPSSSNQPQHF. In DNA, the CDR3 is TGTGCCAGCTCACCATCGAGTAGCAATCAGCCCCAGCATTTT.

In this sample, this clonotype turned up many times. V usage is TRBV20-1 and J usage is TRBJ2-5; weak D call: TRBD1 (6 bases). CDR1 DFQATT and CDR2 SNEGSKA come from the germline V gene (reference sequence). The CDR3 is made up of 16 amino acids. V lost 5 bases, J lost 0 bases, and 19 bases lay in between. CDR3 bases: TGCAGTGCTCCCCCCCAGGGGCTCGAGTACCAAGAGACCCAGTACTTC. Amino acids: CSAPPQGLEYQETQYF.

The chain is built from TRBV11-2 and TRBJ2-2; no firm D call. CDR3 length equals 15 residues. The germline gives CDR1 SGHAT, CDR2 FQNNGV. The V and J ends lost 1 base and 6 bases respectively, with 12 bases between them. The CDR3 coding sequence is TGTGCCAGCAGCTTAGTCAGCCCTCAGGCCGGGGAGCTGTTTTTT. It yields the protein CASSLVSPQAGELFF.

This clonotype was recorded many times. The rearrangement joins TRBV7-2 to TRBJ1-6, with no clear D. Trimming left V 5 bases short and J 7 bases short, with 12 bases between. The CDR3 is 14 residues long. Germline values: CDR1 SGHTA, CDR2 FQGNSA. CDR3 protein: CASSAGRTNSPLHF. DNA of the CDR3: TGTGCCAGCAGCGCCGGACGGACCAATTCACCCCTCCACTTT.